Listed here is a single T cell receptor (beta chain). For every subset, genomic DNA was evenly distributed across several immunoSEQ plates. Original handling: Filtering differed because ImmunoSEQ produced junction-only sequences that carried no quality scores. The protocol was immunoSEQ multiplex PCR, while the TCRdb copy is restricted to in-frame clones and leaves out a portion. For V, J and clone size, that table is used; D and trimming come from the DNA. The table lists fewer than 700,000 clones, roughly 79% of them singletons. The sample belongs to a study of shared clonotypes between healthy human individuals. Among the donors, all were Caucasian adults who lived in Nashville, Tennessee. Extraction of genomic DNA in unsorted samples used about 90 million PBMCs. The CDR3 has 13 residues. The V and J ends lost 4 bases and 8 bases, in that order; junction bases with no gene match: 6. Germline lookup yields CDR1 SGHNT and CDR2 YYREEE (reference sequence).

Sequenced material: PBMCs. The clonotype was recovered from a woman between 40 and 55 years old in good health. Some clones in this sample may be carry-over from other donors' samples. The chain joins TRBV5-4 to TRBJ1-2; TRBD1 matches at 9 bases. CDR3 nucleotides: TGTGCCAGCAGCCGGGACAGGGATGGGGGCTACACCTTC. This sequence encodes CASSRDRDGGYTF.